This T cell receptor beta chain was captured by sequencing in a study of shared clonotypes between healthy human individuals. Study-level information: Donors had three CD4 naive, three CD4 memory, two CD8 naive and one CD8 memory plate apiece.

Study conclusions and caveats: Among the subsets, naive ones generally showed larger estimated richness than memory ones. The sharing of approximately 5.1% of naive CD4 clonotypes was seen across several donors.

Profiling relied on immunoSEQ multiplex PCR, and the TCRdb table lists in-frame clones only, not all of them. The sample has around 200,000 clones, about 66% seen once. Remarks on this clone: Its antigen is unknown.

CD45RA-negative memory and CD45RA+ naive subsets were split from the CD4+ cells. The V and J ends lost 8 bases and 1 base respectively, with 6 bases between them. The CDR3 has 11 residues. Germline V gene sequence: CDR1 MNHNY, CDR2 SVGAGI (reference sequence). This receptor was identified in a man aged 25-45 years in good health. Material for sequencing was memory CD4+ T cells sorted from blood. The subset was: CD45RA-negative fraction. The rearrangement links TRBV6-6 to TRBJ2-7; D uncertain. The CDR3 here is CASRLSYEQYF. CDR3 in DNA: TGTGCCAGCCGGTTGTCCTACGAGCAGTACTTC.